The following is a TCR beta chain sequence with its context. No base quality information exists; no much larger clone differs at one position. The sample is drawn from a study of T cells in tuberculosis listed by TCRdb under 2018. With respect to the entire study: To characterize T cells specific for the mycobacterial lipid antigen glucose monomycolate (GMM), the study used CD1B tetramers together with high-throughput TCR immunosequencing.

Trimmed from V: 4 bases; trimmed from J: 3 bases; junction bases lacking a gene match: 8. Taken from the germline V gene (reference sequence), the CDR1 and CDR2 loops are GTSNPN and SVGIG. Its CDR3 holds 14 amino acids, cysteine through phenylalanine. Just the 42-base CDR3 DNA is kept, in frame starting at base 1. Study-wide conclusions, independent of this receptor: The stringent sort gate may have missed T cells binding the CD1B-GMM tetramer with low affinity.

Because TCR-alpha and TCR-beta chains were sequenced unpaired, no chain pairing information was available. The immunoSEQ multiplex PCR assay was used to generate TCR libraries, with TCR-beta and/or TCR-alpha/delta assays applied to each sample. The Illumina high-throughput platform was used to sequence the amplified TCR libraries. The authors processed their data as follows. Clustering and dimensionality reduction were performed using pairwise TCRdist distances among GMM-specific receptors from ex vivo sorted or in vitro expanded T cells. Sequence motifs defined by gene usage and CDR3 content were checked for enrichment by comparing tetramer-positive and tetramer-negative populations. In TCRdb, the immuneACCESS table is reduced to in-frame sequences with V and J assigned. These tables do not hold every clone; where another copy was compared, an unresolved V gene accounts for under half, and the others remain unexplained. V, J and clone size are those of that table, while D and trimming were read from the DNA. This sample has nearly 60,000 clones in its table, and approximately 91% of those were observed once. The ten largest clonotypes hold about a fifth of the sample.

PBMC were thawed, rested overnight, stained with a GMM-loaded CD1B tetramer, a Live/Dead dye and anti-CD3, and then sorted on a FACS Aria II. C32 glucose monomycolate purified from Rhodococcus equi was loaded onto CD1B tetramers. Before cryopreservation, the PBMC used for tetramer sorting had been depleted of CD14-expressing monocytes for a separate study. From each donor, around 100,000 tetramer-negative cells were also sorted and analyzed side by side with the tetramer-positive cells. GMM-loaded CD1B tetramers were used to sort antigen-specific T cells from a few healthy South African adults. Input material: CD1b-GMM tetramer-negative cells sorted from PBMCs. The cell subset or site label corresponds to: T cells not binding CD1B-GMM tetramer, sorted from same donor. This receptor was taken from an adult woman with latent tuberculosis. The chain couples TRBV30 to TRBJ2-5; TRBD2 fits 7 bases in the junction. The encoded CDR3 is CAWMSAGAEETQYF. The DNA sequence is TGTGCCTGGATGTCGGCGGGAGCGGAAGAGACCCAGTACTTC.